A single sample gave rise to the 5 T cell receptor beta chains below, sequenced in a study of T cells in women clearing cervical HPV infection. Profiled with immunoSEQ multiplex PCR; TCRdb holds only in-frame clones, not every one. The repertoire shows 40,000 to 55,000 clones; the top ten hold 0.95% to 1.5%. Input material: blood buffy coat. The receptors come from a woman between 18 and 75 years old with a cervical HPV16 infection that either progressed to CIN3+ or cleared (not recorded which).

Comment on this clone: The read comes to an end 3 residues before the CDR3 does, leaving the germline J gene to fill in the end. This chain joins TRBV10-3 and TRBJ1-4; the D is unclear. Between the trimmed V and J ends, which lost 10 bases and 5 bases, there was a span of 11 bases. Germline V gives CDR1 ENHRY, CDR2 SYGVKD. The CDR3 contains 12 residues. The CDR3 bases that were read are TGTGCCACCGGAGGGTCGAATGAAAAA. Translation: CATGGSNEK. The full-length CDR3 reads as CATGGSNEKLFF.

Comments on this clone: Coverage ceases 3 residues before the CDR3 finishes, and the germline J gene fills in the end. The rearrangement links TRBV2 to TRBJ2-3; D perhaps matches TRBD2 (5 bases). This CDR3 has 14 residues. Deletions cut 6 bases from V and 6 bases from J, with 16 bases between. Germline CDR1 and CDR2: SNHLY and FYNNEI. The sequenced CDR3 bases are TGTGCCAGCAGACTAGAGGGAAACTCGGATACG. It encodes CASRLEGNSDT. The full CDR3 is CASRLEGNSDTQYF.

As for this clone: One end of the junction does not line up with germline, which may come from a read error. The missing CDR3 end, 3 residues past where the read stops, is filled in from the germline J gene. V gene TRBV5-6 combines with J gene TRBJ2-3; D may be TRBD1 (5 bases). Germline-derived CDR1 and CDR2 are SGHDT and YYEEEE. The CDR3 spans 14 residues. The CDR3 protein is CASSFFVGAETQYF. The part of the CDR3 DNA that was read is TGTGCCAGCAGCTTTTTTGTAGGGGCAGAGACG.

On this clone itself: Coverage ceases 3 residues before the CDR3 finishes, and the germline J gene fills in the end. This rearrangement joins TRBV19 to TRBJ1-4; D is ambiguous. V lost 9 bases to trimming and J lost 3 bases, with 14 bases between them. Germline V CDR1 and CDR2: LNHDA, SQIVND (reference sequence). The CDR3 runs 14 residues. The sequenced part of the CDR3 DNA is TGTGCCAGCCGAGGTGTACAGTCTAATGAAAAA. Amino acids: CASRGVQSNEK. The entire CDR3 is CASRGVQSNEKLFF.

Of note for this clone: The read stops 3 residues short of the end of the CDR3; the missing end is completed from the germline J gene. The chain employs TRBV30 and TRBJ2-7; TRBD2 aligns across 12 bases. The germline V gene has CDR1 GTSNPN and CDR2 SVGIG (reference sequence). CDR3 length: 17 amino acids. The J segment lost 0 bases and the V segment lost 4 bases, leaving 10 bases of the junction unmatched. CDR3 protein: CAWKWRTSGTRSYEQYF. Incomplete CDR3 DNA: TGTGCCTGGAAATGGAGGACTAGCGGGACCCGCTCCTACGAG.